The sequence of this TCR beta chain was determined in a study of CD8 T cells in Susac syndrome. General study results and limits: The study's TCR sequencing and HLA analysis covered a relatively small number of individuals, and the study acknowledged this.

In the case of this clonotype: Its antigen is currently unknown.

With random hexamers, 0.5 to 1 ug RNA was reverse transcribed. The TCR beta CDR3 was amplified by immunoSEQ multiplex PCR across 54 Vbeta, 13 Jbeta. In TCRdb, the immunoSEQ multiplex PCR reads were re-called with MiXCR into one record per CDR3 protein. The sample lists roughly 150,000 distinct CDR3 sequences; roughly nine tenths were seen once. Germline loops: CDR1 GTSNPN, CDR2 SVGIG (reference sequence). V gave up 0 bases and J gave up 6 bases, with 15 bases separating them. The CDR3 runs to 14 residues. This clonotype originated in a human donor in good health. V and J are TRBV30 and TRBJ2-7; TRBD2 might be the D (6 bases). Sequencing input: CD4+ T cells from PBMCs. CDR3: CAWSVFPAGSEQYF. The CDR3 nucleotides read TGTGCCTGGAGTGTATTCCCGGCGGGGTCCGAGCAGTACTTC.